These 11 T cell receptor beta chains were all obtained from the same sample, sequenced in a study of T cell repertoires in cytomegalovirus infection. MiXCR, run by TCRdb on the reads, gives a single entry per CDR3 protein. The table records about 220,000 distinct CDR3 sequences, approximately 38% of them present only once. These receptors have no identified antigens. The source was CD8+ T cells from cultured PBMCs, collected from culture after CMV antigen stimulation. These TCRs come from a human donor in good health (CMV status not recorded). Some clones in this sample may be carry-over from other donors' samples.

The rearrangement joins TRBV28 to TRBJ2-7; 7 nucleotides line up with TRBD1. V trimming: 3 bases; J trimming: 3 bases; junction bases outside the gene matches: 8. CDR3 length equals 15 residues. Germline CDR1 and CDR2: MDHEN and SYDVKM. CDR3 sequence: CASSFGEGGYYEQYF. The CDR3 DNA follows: TGTGCCAGCAGTTTTGGGGAAGGGGGCTACTACGAGCAGTACTTC.

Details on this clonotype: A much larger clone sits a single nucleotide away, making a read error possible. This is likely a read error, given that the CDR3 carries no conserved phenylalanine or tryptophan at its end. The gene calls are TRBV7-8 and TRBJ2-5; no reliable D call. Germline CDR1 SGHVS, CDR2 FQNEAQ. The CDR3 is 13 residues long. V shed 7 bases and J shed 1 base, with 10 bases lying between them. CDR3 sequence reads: CASTEWGQETQYY. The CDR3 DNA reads TGTGCCAGCACCGAGTGGGGCCAAGAGACCCAGTACTAC.

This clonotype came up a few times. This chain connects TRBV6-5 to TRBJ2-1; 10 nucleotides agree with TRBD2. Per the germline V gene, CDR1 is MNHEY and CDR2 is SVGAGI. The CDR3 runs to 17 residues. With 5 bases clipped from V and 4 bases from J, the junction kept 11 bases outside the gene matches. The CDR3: CASSPHPSGGGYNEQFF. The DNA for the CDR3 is TGTGCCAGCAGTCCCCACCCGAGCGGGGGGGGGTACAATGAGCAGTTCTTC.

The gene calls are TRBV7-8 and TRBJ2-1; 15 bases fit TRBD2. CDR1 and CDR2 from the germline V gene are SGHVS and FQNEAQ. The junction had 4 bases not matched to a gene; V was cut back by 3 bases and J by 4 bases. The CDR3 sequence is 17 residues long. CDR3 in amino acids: CASSFGLAGGLYNEQFF. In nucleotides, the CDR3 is TGTGCCAGCAGCTTTGGACTAGCGGGAGGGTTATACAATGAGCAGTTCTTC.

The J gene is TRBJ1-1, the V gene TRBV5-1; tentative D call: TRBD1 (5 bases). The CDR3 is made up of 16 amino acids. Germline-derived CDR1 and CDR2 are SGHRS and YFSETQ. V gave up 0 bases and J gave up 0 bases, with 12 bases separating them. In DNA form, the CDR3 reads TGCGCCAGCAGCTTGGTTACAGGTCCCATGAACACTGAAGCTTTCTTT. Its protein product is CASSLVTGPMNTEAFF.

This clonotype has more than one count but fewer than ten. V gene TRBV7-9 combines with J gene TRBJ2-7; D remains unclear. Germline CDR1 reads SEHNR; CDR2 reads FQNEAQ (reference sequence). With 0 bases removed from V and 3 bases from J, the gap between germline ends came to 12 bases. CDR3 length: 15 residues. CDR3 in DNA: TGTGCCAGCAGCTTAGCGAACCCTCGAGTCTACGAGCAGTACTTC. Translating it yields CASSLANPRVYEQYF.

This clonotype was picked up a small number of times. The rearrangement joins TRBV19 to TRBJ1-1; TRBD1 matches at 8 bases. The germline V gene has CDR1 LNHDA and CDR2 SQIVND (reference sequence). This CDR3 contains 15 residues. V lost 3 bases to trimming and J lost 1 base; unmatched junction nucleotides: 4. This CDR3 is CASSIAGTGNTEAFF. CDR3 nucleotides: TGTGCCAGTAGTATTGCCGGGACAGGGAACACTGAAGCTTTCTTT.

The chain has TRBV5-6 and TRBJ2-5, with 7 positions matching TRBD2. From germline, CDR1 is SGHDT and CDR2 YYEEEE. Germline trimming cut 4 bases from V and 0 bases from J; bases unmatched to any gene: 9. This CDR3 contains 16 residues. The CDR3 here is CASSPLFREDQETQYF. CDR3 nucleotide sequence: TGTGCCAGCAGCCCGCTGTTTCGGGAGGACCAAGAGACCCAGTACTTC.

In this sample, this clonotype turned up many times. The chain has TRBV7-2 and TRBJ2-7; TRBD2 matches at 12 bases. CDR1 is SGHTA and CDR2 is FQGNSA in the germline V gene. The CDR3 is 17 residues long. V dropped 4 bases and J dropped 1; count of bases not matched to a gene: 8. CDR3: CASSSLGLAGGSYEQYF. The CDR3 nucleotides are TGTGCCAGCAGCTCCCTGGGGCTAGCGGGAGGGTCCTACGAGCAGTACTTC.

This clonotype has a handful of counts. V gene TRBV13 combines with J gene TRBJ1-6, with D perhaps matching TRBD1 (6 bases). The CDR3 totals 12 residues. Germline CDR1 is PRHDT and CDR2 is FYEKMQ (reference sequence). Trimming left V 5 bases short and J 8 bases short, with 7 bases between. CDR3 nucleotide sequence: TGTGCCAGCAGCAGACAGGATTCACCCCTCCACTTT. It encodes CASSRQDSPLHF.

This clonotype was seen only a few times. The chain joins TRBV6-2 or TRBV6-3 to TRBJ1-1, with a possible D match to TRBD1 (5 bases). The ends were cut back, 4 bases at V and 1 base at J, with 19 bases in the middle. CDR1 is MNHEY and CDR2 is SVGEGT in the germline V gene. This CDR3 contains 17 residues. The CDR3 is CASSSLDISGRNTEAFF. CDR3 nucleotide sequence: TGTGCCAGCAGTTCCCTGGACATCTCAGGAAGGAACACTGAAGCTTTCTTT.